This is a list of T cell receptor beta chains from one sample in a study of breast tumors, draining lymph nodes, adjacent tissues. TCRdb re-called the multiplex PCR reads with MiXCR, one entry per CDR3 protein. The sample records about 140,000 distinct CDR3 sequences, less than 35% being singletons. The sequenced sample was axillary lymph node tissue. These receptors were obtained from a female donor with breast cancer. Some clones in this sample may be carry-over from other donors' samples. Each CDR3 is given with its conserved first and last residue. D genes are given only for firm matches. Clone size, where shown, is once, few, many, or a class for clones that have expanded.

clone size	J gene	V gene	D gene	CDR3 DNA	CDR3 protein
many	TRBJ1-2	TRBV30	TRBD1	TGTGCCTGGAGTGTACAGGGGGCGCATGGCTACACCTTC	CAWSVQGAHGYTF
many	TRBJ2-5	TRBV5-8	TRBD1	TGTGCCAGCAGCTTGGCCGTGGGACAGGGGCAAGAGACCCAGTACTTC	CASSLAVGQGQETQYF
once	TRBJ1-5	TRBV7-2	TRBD1	TGTGCCAGCAGACAGGGGGACCAGGGGCCCCAGCATTTT	CASRQGDQGPQHF
.	TRBJ2-3	TRBV7-9	TRBD1	TGTGCTAGCGACAGGGTTATCGGCACAGATACGCAGTATTTT	CASDRVIGTDTQYF
many	TRBJ1-5	TRBV7-3	.	TGTGCCAGCAGCTTAATTTCGGGGATTAATCAGCCCCAGCATTTT	CASSLISGINQPQHF
few	TRBJ1-1	TRBV30	.	TGTGCCTGGAAAAAGGGAGAAACTGAAGCTTTCTTT	CAWKKGETEAFF
many	TRBJ1-5	TRBV12-5	.	TGTGCTAGTGGTTTGACAGGGACAAGACTGAATCAGCCCCAGCATTTT	CASGLTGTRLNQPQHF
many	TRBJ1-6	TRBV9	TRBD1	TGTGCCAGCAAAGGACAGGGTTACTCACCCCTCCACTTT	CASKGQGYSPLHF
many	TRBJ1-2	TRBV20-1	TRBD1	TGCAGTGCTGAGCTACAGGGGGTTGCTGGCTACACCTTC	CSAELQGVAGYTF
many	TRBJ2-1	TRBV20-1	.	TGCAGTGCAGGGACCCACAATGAGCAGTTCTTC	CSAGTHNEQFF
.	TRBJ1-4	TRBV2	.	TGTGCCAGCAGTGTCACCTTCAGCGACTCGAATGAAGAACTGTTCTTT	CASSVTFSDSNEELFF
many	TRBJ2-3	TRBV29-1	TRBD1	TGCAGCGGGGACAGGGAAACAGATACGCAGTATTTT	CSGDRETDTQYF
many	TRBJ2-7	TRBV5-5	TRBD2	TGTGCCAGCAGCGGGGGGATAGCGGGGGGGACTGGGGAGCAGTACTTC	CASSGGIAGGTGEQYF
many	TRBJ1-2	TRBV6-5	.	TGTGCCAGCAGTAGATATTCCGGGACAACACTGGGGGGCTACACCTTC	CASSRYSGTTLGGYTF
many	TRBJ2-1	TRBV6-5	TRBD1	TGTGCCAGCAGTTACTCGTGGGACAGGGGTTCTAATGAGCAGTTCTTC	CASSYSWDRGSNEQFF
.	TRBJ1-1	TRBV6-5	.	TGTGCCAGCACAACTCTGGGGCAGCCTTCTGAAGCTTTCTTT	CASTTLGQPSEAFF
many	TRBJ2-5	TRBV12-3/TRBV12-4	.	TGTGCCAGCAGAGAAGCTAACCAAGAGACCCAGTACTTC	CASREANQETQYF
many	TRBJ2-5	TRBV18	TRBD1	TGTGCCAGCTCACGGGGACAGCAAGAGACCCAGTACTTC	CASSRGQQETQYF
many	TRBJ2-7	TRBV20-1	.	TGCAGTGCTAAACTCGGACAGCCGCCCTACGAGCAGTACTTC	CSAKLGQPPYEQYF
many	TRBJ2-3	TRBV2	TRBD2	TGTGCCAGCACAACCAGACTAGCGGGGGTTACAGATACGCAGTATTTT	CASTTRLAGVTDTQYF
many	TRBJ2-5	TRBV7-2	.	TGTGCCAGCAGCACACGCGGTACTATCGGAGAGACCCAGTACTTC	CASSTRGTIGETQYF
many	TRBJ1-3	TRBV6-1	.	TGTGCCAGCAGTGAAGTCGGTAGTGGAAACACCATATATTTT	CASSEVGSGNTIYF
many	TRBJ1-5	TRBV19	.	TGTGCCAGTAGTAGGACAAATAGCAATCAGCCCCAGCATTTT	CASSRTNSNQPQHF
many	TRBJ1-2	TRBV5-5	.	TGTGCCAGCAGCTTGAAGTTCGGGGGATATGGCTACACCTTC	CASSLKFGGYGYTF
many	TRBJ1-6	TRBV6-6	.	TGTGCCAGCAGTCACTCGCAGGCAACCCATAATTCACCCCTCCACTTT	CASSHSQATHNSPLHF